This TCR beta chain derives from a study of T cells in Graves' hyperthyroidism and ophthalmopathy. This clonotype was counted many times. Ophthalmopathy patients showed a Clinical Activity Score of at least 3, NOSPECS grade of at least 4 and duration under 3 months. Regions amplified from RNA transcripts were the TCR beta CDR3 regions. Initially, a first-round RT-PCR of the TCR CDR3 employed the HTBI primer set. TCRdb reprocessed the multiplex PCR reads via MiXCR and lists one record per CDR3 protein. This table has about 610,000 distinct CDR3 sequences, about 14% appearing once. Germline V CDR1 and CDR2: MGHRA, YSYEKL. Between the trimmed V and J ends, which lost 1 base and 3 bases, there was a span of 21 bases. This CDR3 has 18 residues.

This chain joins TRBV4-1 and TRBJ1-2; D is unclear. Material: blood. The TCR comes from a woman aged 40 to 50 with Graves' ophthalmopathy. CDR3 in amino acids: CASSQAPAGVDSDYGYTF. The DNA of the CDR3 is TGCGCCAGCAGCCAAGCCCCGGCCGGGGTGGATTCGGACTATGGCTACACCTTC.